The 8 T cell receptor beta chains given below trace back to one sample, sequenced in a study of cytotoxic CD8 clonotypes in ibrutinib-treated CLL. Assay used: immunoSEQ multiplex PCR; TCRdb lists only in-frame clones, some missing. The sample lists some 350,000 clones; 67% were seen once. This material consisted of PBMCs, taken after 36 months of ibrutinib treatment. The source is a human donor with chronic lymphocytic leukemia.

The chain recombines TRBV7-8 with TRBJ1-6; TRBD1 is a possible D gene (6 bases). V lost 1 base to trimming and J lost 6 bases, with 16 bases between them. Looked up from germline, CDR1 is SGHVS and CDR2 is FQNEAQ. The CDR3 extends over 17 amino acids. The CDR3 coding sequence is TGTGCCAGCAGCTTAGGGCCCCGCGGGACAAGTAATTCACCCCTCCACTTT. It is translated as CASSLGPRGTSNSPLHF.

The J gene is TRBJ1-2, the V gene TRBV13; D not resolved. CDR1 PRHDT and CDR2 FYEKMQ come from the germline V gene (reference sequence). The CDR3 spans 13 residues. V lost 5 bases to trimming and J lost 5 bases, with 12 bases between them. In nucleotides, the CDR3 is TGTGCCAGCAGCCTGCAGAGGTTTTATGGCTACACCTTC. Amino acids: CASSLQRFYGYTF.

The chain employs TRBV7-2 and TRBJ2-7; D gene unclear. V was clipped by 4 bases and J by 1 base, with 8 bases between them. The CDR3 consists of 13 residues. The germline V gene has CDR1 SGHTA and CDR2 FQGNSA. CDR3 DNA sequence: TGTGCCAGCAGCTCACCCCATTCCTACGAGCAGTACTTC. It is translated as CASSSPHSYEQYF.

This rearrangement joins TRBV11-2 to TRBJ2-7; TRBD1 matches 7 bases. The CDR3 extends over 15 amino acids. V lost 4 bases, J lost 5 bases, and 11 bases stayed unmatched. CDR1 and CDR2 (germline): SGHAT, FQNNGV. As DNA, the CDR3 is TGTGCCAGCAGCTCATTCAAAGACAGGGTCCACGAGCAGTACTTC. Protein product: CASSSFKDRVHEQYF.

J is TRBJ2-1 and V is TRBV11-1; 7 bases match TRBD1. This CDR3 has 13 amino acids. J was trimmed by 12 bases and V by 1 base; bases with no gene match: 6. The germline gives CDR1 SGHAT, CDR2 FQDESV (reference sequence). The CDR3 is CASSLGWTGVQFF. The CDR3 DNA reads TGTGCCAGCAGCTTAGGTTGGACAGGAGTGCAGTTCTTC.

The rearrangement links TRBV4-2 to TRBJ2-7, with a weak D call TRBD1 (7 bases). Germline V gives CDR1 LGHNA, CDR2 YNFKEQ. This CDR3 comprises 16 residues. V was cut by 2 bases and J by 2 bases, with 16 bases left in between. The CDR3 loop reads CASSQPMAGGPYEQYF. In DNA, the CDR3 is TGTGCCAGCAGCCAACCCATGGCAGGGGGGCCCTACGAGCAGTACTTC.

The sample holds one count of this clone. The DNA for the CDR3 is TGTGCCAGCAGCGGCCGGGACAGGGGGTCCCCTAACTATGGCTACACCTTC. This sequence encodes CASSGRDRGSPNYGYTF. The chain is built from TRBV7-8 and TRBJ1-2, with TRBD1 matching over 11 bases. Germline loops: CDR1 SGHVS, CDR2 FQNEAQ. This CDR3 has 17 residues. V lost 5 bases to trimming and J lost 0 bases; unmatched junction nucleotides: 8. Full variable domain (outside the CDR3, taken from reference TRBV7-8 and TRBJ1-2): GAGVSQSPRYKVAKRGQDVALRCDPISGHVSLFWYQQALGQGPEFLTYFQNEAQLDKSGLPSDRFFAERPEGSVSTLKIQRTQQEDSAVYLCASSGRDRGSPNYGYTFGSGTRLTVV.

In its sample, this clone was seen once. This chain links TRBV18 with TRBJ2-3; 7 bases align to TRBD1. V lost 0 bases and J lost 2; bases outside the gene matches: 2. This CDR3 contains 15 residues. Germline lookup yields CDR1 KGHSH and CDR2 LQKENI. The CDR3 loop reads CASSPPGQYTDTQYF. In DNA form, the CDR3 reads TGTGCCAGCTCACCACCGGGACAGTACACAGATACGCAGTATTTT. Full variable domain (outside the CDR3, taken from reference TRBV18 and TRBJ2-3): NAGVMQNPRHLVRRRGQEARLRCSPMKGHSHVYWYRQLPEEGLKFMVYLQKENIIDESGMPKERFSAEFPKEGPSILRIQQVVRGDSAAYFCASSPPGQYTDTQYFGPGTRLTVL.